Reported below is one T cell receptor (beta chain). This sample is part of a study of beta chain features in type 1 diabetes. All of the isolated RNA was reverse transcribed, so expressed TCRB transcripts were sequenced. Profiling relied on immunoSEQ multiplex PCR, and the TCRdb table lists in-frame clones only, not all of them. The sample has some 150,000 clones; around a tenth are singletons. The CDR3 has 17 amino acids. Germline loops: CDR1 SGHVS, CDR2 FQNEAQ. The V and J ends lost 5 bases and 1 base, in that order; junction bases with no gene match: 11. The sequencing sample was made of central memory CD4+ T cells from blood. The chain links TRBV7-8 to TRBJ2-5, with 9 positions matching TRBD1. The receptor's source is a man aged 18-30 years in good health. The CDR3 DNA reads TGTGCCAGCAGCACTACGGGGACAGGGTCCTTCCAAGAGACCCAGTACTTC. Translated: CASSTTGTGSFQETQYF.